These 5 T cell receptor beta chains share one sample of origin, sequenced in a study of T cell changes during pregnancy in multiple sclerosis. Sequencing was performed with immunoSEQ multiplex PCR; in TCRdb, only in-frame clones are kept and a portion is missing. The sample consists of tens of thousands of clones, 80% to 95% of them appearing once. The material sequenced was peripheral blood, taken after pregnancy. The receptors shown here come from a female donor with multiple sclerosis, enrolled in a pregnancy study.

The gene calls are TRBV7-2 and TRBJ1-1; TRBD1 might be the D (5 bases). Germline V CDR1 and CDR2: SGHTA, FQGNSA. The CDR3 runs 14 residues. V dropped 5 bases and J dropped 6 bases, with 16 bases sitting between them. DNA for the CDR3: TGTGCCAGCAGCGGAGGGGCGGGGTTTGCTGAAGCTTTCTTT. It codes for CASSGGAGFAEAFF. Full variable domain (missing parts from reference TRBV7-2 and TRBJ1-1): GAGVSQSPSNKVTEKGKDVELRCDPISGHTALYWYRQSLGQGLEFLIYFQGNSAPDKSGLPSDRFSAERTGGSVSTLTIQRTQQEDSAVYLCASSGGAGFAEAFFGQGTRLTVV.

The chain employs TRBV19 and TRBJ1-2, with 7 bases identical to TRBD1. Germline-derived CDR1 and CDR2 are LNHDA and SQIVND (reference sequence). CDR3 length equals 14 residues. Trimming removed 3 bases from V and 6 bases from J; junction bases left unmatched: 7. CDR3 sequence: CASSIPAGGHGYTF. In nucleotides, the CDR3 is TGTGCCAGTAGTATCCCCGCAGGGGGTCATGGCTACACCTTC.

The chain carries TRBV5-4 and TRBJ2-7; no clear D gene. Germline V lookup: CDR1 SGHNT, CDR2 YYREEE (reference sequence). V lost 4 bases and J lost 1, with 6 bases in between. The CDR3 has 12 residues. CDR3 coding DNA: TGTGCCAGCAGCCTTCCTTCCTACGAGCAGTACTTC. Amino acids: CASSLPSYEQYF.

The chain has TRBV4-3 and TRBJ2-7; TRBD2 agrees at 7 bases. Losses at the gene ends were 0 bases for V and 6 bases for J; bases not matched to a gene: 5. CDR3 size: 14 residues. The germline gives CDR1 LGHNA, CDR2 YSLEER. Written as DNA, the CDR3 is TGCGCCAGCAGCCAAGAGGGGGGGGATTTCGAGCAGTACTTC. Protein product: CASSQEGGDFEQYF.

This clone was picked up one time. J is TRBJ1-2 and V is TRBV6-5; tentative D call: TRBD1 (6 bases). Germline loops: CDR1 MNHEY, CDR2 SVGAGI. This CDR3 has 13 amino acids. Trimming shortened V by 7 bases and J by 3 bases, and 12 bases separated the two germline ends. CDR3 sequence (DNA): TGTGCCAGCACCACCGGGACATACTATGGCTACACCTTC. Translation: CASTTGTYYGYTF.